Sequencing of this T cell receptor (beta chain) was carried out in a study of blood T cell repertoires in COVID-19. Study overall: Researchers got acute and convalescent COVID-19 samples from the United States, Italy and Spain. From T cells, B-cell-depleted T cells, or PBMCs came the material, which was cDNA or gDNA.

Under the authors' procedure: The assay estimated nucleated cells by amplifying reference gene primers. The repertoire was sequenced with immunoSEQ multiplex PCR; TCRdb's copy has only in-frame clones and lacks some. V and J calls plus clone size are reproduced from that table; the DNA served to infer D and trimming. The table records some 180,000 clones, about 86% of them present only once. There are 14 residues in the CDR3. The germline V gene encodes CDR1 SGHRS and CDR2 YFSETQ. Trimming took 5 bases from V and 0 from J, leaving 10 bases between them. The gene calls are TRBV5-1 and TRBJ2-3, with TRBD1 as a possible D gene (5 bases). Input material: peripheral blood. The clonotype comes from an older man with active or convalescent COVID-19. The CDR3 DNA follows: TGCGCCAGCAGGGAAGGGGCTAGCACAGATACGCAGTATTTT. Its protein is CASREGASTDTQYF.